These T cell receptor beta chains were read from a single sample in a study of shared clonotypes between healthy human individuals. Generated by immunoSEQ multiplex PCR, the TCRdb table keeps only in-frame clones and is missing some. This table holds 2 million to 2.5 million clones, 93% found once. Sample: naive CD4+ T cells from PBMCs. The source of these receptors is a man aged 18-30 years in good health. Some clones in this sample may be carry-over from other donors' samples. CDR3s include the opening cysteine and the closing phenylalanine or tryptophan. Fields, in order: D gene, clone size, J gene, V gene, CDR3 DNA, CDR3 protein. A D gene is named only where the DNA matches it firmly. Clone size appears in some rows only: once, few, many, or a class for an expanded clone.

D gene: .
clone size: .
J gene: TRBJ2-7
V gene: TRBV5-1
CDR3 DNA: TGCGCCAGCAGCTTACGCCACGAGCAGTACTTC
CDR3 protein: CASSLRHEQYF

D gene: TRBD2
clone size: .
J gene: TRBJ2-1
V gene: TRBV7-2
CDR3 DNA: TGTGCCAGCAGCCGGACTAGAAGGGAGCAGTTCTTC
CDR3 protein: CASSRTRREQFF

D gene: TRBD2
clone size: .
J gene: TRBJ2-7
V gene: TRBV5-1
CDR3 DNA: TGCGCCAGCAGCGACCCTAGCGGGGGATACGAGCAGTACTTC
CDR3 protein: CASSDPSGGYEQYF

D gene: .
clone size: .
J gene: TRBJ2-5
V gene: TRBV11-2
CDR3 DNA: TGTGCCAGCAGCTTAGCTCGAGGACAGCAAGAGACCCAGTACTTC
CDR3 protein: CASSLARGQQETQYF

D gene: .
clone size: few
J gene: TRBJ1-2
V gene: TRBV5-6
CDR3 DNA: TGTGCCAGCAGCTTGTGGCGGGCAGTGGGTGGCTACACCTTC
CDR3 protein: CASSLWRAVGGYTF

D gene: TRBD2
clone size: .
J gene: TRBJ2-3
V gene: TRBV6-1
CDR3 DNA: TGTGCCAGCACGCTACCGAGCGGGAGGGATACGCAGTATTTT
CDR3 protein: CASTLPSGRDTQYF

D gene: TRBD1
clone size: .
J gene: TRBJ2-7
V gene: TRBV27
CDR3 DNA: TGTGCCAGCAGCAAAAGTCCGCAGGGGGACTACGAGCAGTACTTC
CDR3 protein: CASSKSPQGDYEQYF

D gene: .
clone size: .
J gene: TRBJ2-1
V gene: TRBV7-8
CDR3 DNA: TGTGCCAGCACCCTCCCAGGGGTTAGCTCCTACAATGAGCAGTTCTTC
CDR3 protein: CASTLPGVSSYNEQFF

D gene: .
clone size: .
J gene: TRBJ2-5
V gene: TRBV6-5
CDR3 DNA: TGTGCCAGCAGTTCCCTGATACAAGAGACCCAGTACTTC
CDR3 protein: CASSSLIQETQYF

D gene: .
clone size: .
J gene: TRBJ2-2
V gene: TRBV11-1
CDR3 DNA: TGTGCCAGCAGCTTCAAGGCTGGGAACACCGGGGAGCTGTTTTTT
CDR3 protein: CASSFKAGNTGELFF

D gene: .
clone size: .
J gene: TRBJ2-1
V gene: TRBV28
CDR3 DNA: TGTGCCAGCCAAACGGCCTCCTACAATGAGCAGTTCTTC
CDR3 protein: CASQTASYNEQFF

D gene: .
clone size: once
J gene: TRBJ2-5
V gene: TRBV9
CDR3 DNA: TGTGCCAGCAGCGCTGGGACCCCCGGGACCCAGTACTTC
CDR3 protein: CASSAGTPGTQYF

D gene: .
clone size: .
J gene: TRBJ2-5
V gene: TRBV10-3
CDR3 DNA: TGTGCCATCAGTGAGAGGGGCTGGGAGACCCAGTACTTC
CDR3 protein: CAISERGWETQYF

D gene: TRBD2
clone size: .
J gene: TRBJ2-5
V gene: TRBV10-3
CDR3 DNA: TGTGCCATCAGTGCATCTAGCGGGAGGTGGGAGACCCAGTACTTC
CDR3 protein: CAISASSGRWETQYF